This TCR beta chain was identified in a study of T cells in tumors after PD-1 blockade. The overall study: Each patient got pembrolizumab 200 mg every 3 weeks or cemiplimab 350 mg every 2 weeks. Study conclusions and caveats: About 41% of tumor TCR clonotypes were also found in blood.

Clones were read by immunoSEQ multiplex PCR, and TCRdb kept only the in-frame ones, dropping some. Of some 47,000 clones in the sample, about four fifths were seen once. Notes on this clone: Antigen unknown.

V was clipped by 2 bases and J by 2 bases, with 13 bases between them. Germline V gene sequence: CDR1 LGHDT, CDR2 YNNKEL (reference sequence). This CDR3 has 15 amino acids. The sequences come from PBMCs, collected before anti-PD-1 treatment. This clonotype originated in a human donor with basal cell carcinoma. The chain links TRBV3-1 (or the pseudogene TRBV3-2) to TRBJ2-7, with D maybe TRBD2 (6 bases). The CDR3 nucleotides are TGTGCCAGCAGCCAACCTAGTAGCGGCACCTACGAGCAGTACTTC. Translated, it gives CASSQPSSGTYEQYF.